This TCR beta chain was recovered during a study of blood T cells in healthy people across ages. Study-wide findings and caveats: Greater diversity and more naive CD4+ cells were seen in long-lived donors than in aged donors.

This clonotype was picked up a small number of times. Its antigen is undetermined. Each donor was a healthy Caucasian individual from Russia, aged roughly 6 to 95. Per sample, no less than 5.5 micrograms of total RNA were extracted. Germline V gene lookup returns CDR1 MNHEY and CDR2 SVGAGI. The CDR3 is 14 amino acids. V was trimmed by 7 bases and J by 0 bases, leaving 7 bases between them. Then a second PCR, running about 6 to 12 cycles, was carried out with a sample-barcoded 5' primer and a J-beta primer mix. Every cDNA was tagged by a template-switch adaptor with 12 random nucleotides. TCRdb reprocessed the 5' RACE reads via MiXCR and lists one record per CDR3 protein. The sample lists approximately 800,000 distinct CDR3 sequences; 45% to 70% were seen once.

The sample comprised blood. This sequence was found in a man aged 35 to 55 in good health. This chain uses TRBV6-5 with TRBJ2-6; D not certain. CDR3 coding DNA: TGTGCCAGCACCCGTAACTCTGGGGCCAACGTCCTGACTTTC. This sequence encodes CASTRNSGANVLTF.